This record covers a single T cell receptor beta chain. The antigen is unknown. This specimen belongs to a study of B cell selection in AIRE deficiency. General study points: Shared Treg sequences had shorter CDR3s, biased toward rearrangements with few non-templated insertions.

Produced via immunoSEQ multiplex PCR; TCRdb's table is partial and in-frame only. The sample has roughly 23,000 clones, around 97% seen once. Trimming left V 3 bases short and J 3 bases short, with 11 bases between. CDR1 and CDR2 from the germline V gene are MGHRA and YSYEKL. The CDR3 spans 15 residues. The sorted conventional CD4 T cells were gated as CD4+CD127+. This chain uses TRBV4-1 with TRBJ1-4; D call uncertain. The TCR comes from a human donor with AIRE deficiency. The sample consisted of conventional CD4+ T cells sorted from PBMCs. CDR3 protein: CASSQRVAPNEKLFF. DNA of the CDR3: TGCGCCAGCAGCCAGCGAGTAGCCCCTAATGAAAAACTGTTTTTT.